This is a list of T cell receptor beta chains from one sample in a study of T cells expressing NK-cell markers. TCRdb reprocessed the 5' RACE reads and stores each CDR3 protein as one record, lacking DNA. The data include roughly 390,000 distinct CDR3 sequences; the top ten clones carry around 11%. The sample consisted of blood T cells: a sorted CD56 or NKG2C T cell subset, CD4+ or CD8+ T cells, or bulk PBMC T cells (not recorded which). Receptor source: a woman between 45 and 60 years old in good health. The CDR3 runs from the conserved cysteine through the conserved F or W.

V gene: TRBV5-1; J gene: TRBJ2-7; CDR3 protein: CASSLVGVEQYF
V gene: TRBV20-1; J gene: TRBJ2-5; CDR3 protein: CSASPASRGETQYF
V gene: TRBV27; J gene: TRBJ2-1; CDR3 protein: CASSLSGTDYNEQFF
V gene: TRBV10-3; J gene: TRBJ2-7; CDR3 protein: CAISEVRLLLADYEQYF
V gene: TRBV5-1; J gene: TRBJ1-6; CDR3 protein: CASAEGTVNSPLHF
V gene: TRBV20-1; J gene: TRBJ2-1; CDR3 protein: CSATGTSGREGPYNEQFF
V gene: TRBV4-1; J gene: TRBJ2-5; CDR3 protein: CASSYGVVETQYF
V gene: TRBV5-1; J gene: TRBJ2-1; CDR3 protein: CASSLERPAYNEQFF
V gene: TRBV20-1; J gene: TRBJ1-6; CDR3 protein: CSARIWGGSYNSPLHF
V gene: TRBV5-1; J gene: TRBJ2-1; CDR3 protein: CASRLPGQRDGDEQFF
V gene: TRBV5-1; J gene: TRBJ2-1; CDR3 protein: CASSGGQVVRGNEQFF
V gene: TRBV28; J gene: TRBJ2-6; CDR3 protein: CASSLSKREFGANVLTF
V gene: TRBV3-1; J gene: TRBJ2-2; CDR3 protein: CASSLQSPGTGELFF
V gene: TRBV6-6; J gene: TRBJ2-1; CDR3 protein: CASSSLPGLLYNEQFF
V gene: TRBV29-1; J gene: TRBJ2-2; CDR3 protein: CSGYRVTGELFF
V gene: TRBV4-1; J gene: TRBJ2-3; CDR3 protein: CASSQVGLSTDTQYF
V gene: TRBV20-1; J gene: TRBJ2-6; CDR3 protein: CSALAGGYSGANVLTF
V gene: TRBV14; J gene: TRBJ2-4; CDR3 protein: CASSQRVSNIQYF
V gene: TRBV5-1; J gene: TRBJ2-1; CDR3 protein: CASSPSLGGLSEQFF
V gene: TRBV20-1; J gene: TRBJ2-7; CDR3 protein: CSAGRLAGVEQYF
V gene: TRBV7-9; J gene: TRBJ2-1; CDR3 protein: CASSPGQGAWNEQFF
V gene: TRBV29-1; J gene: TRBJ2-3; CDR3 protein: CSVNRGIPDTQYF
V gene: TRBV7-6; J gene: TRBJ2-3; CDR3 protein: CASSRTSLTDTQYF
V gene: TRBV10-3; J gene: TRBJ2-2; CDR3 protein: CAISAGAANTGELFF
V gene: TRBV19; J gene: TRBJ2-2; CDR3 protein: CASNAKSTGELFF
V gene: TRBV5-1; J gene: TRBJ2-5; CDR3 protein: CASSTQQGTQETQYF
V gene: TRBV11-2; J gene: TRBJ2-2; CDR3 protein: CASSPYNPGAGELFF
V gene: TRBV29-1; J gene: TRBJ1-2; CDR3 protein: CSVEWGDNYGYTF
V gene: TRBV28; J gene: TRBJ1-4; CDR3 protein: CASSLRAVMKGLFF
V gene: TRBV7-8; J gene: TRBJ2-1; CDR3 protein: CASSWERGVSEQFF
V gene: TRBV20-1; J gene: TRBJ2-2; CDR3 protein: CSARVAGNTGELFF
V gene: TRBV30; J gene: TRBJ1-2; CDR3 protein: CAWNRTPGVDGYTF
V gene: TRBV3-1; J gene: TRBJ2-1; CDR3 protein: CASSQEGLAGFNEQFF
V gene: TRBV24-1; J gene: TRBJ2-3; CDR3 protein: CATSEGTSGSMDTQYF
V gene: TRBV7-7; J gene: TRBJ1-5; CDR3 protein: CASSQNPGQPQHF
V gene: TRBV27; J gene: TRBJ2-3; CDR3 protein: CASSLYSSGRTSSTQYF
V gene: TRBV11-2; J gene: TRBJ2-5; CDR3 protein: CASSLSLGKMETQYF
V gene: TRBV12-3/TRBV12-4; J gene: TRBJ2-5; CDR3 protein: CASRRTRETQYF
V gene: TRBV30; J gene: TRBJ2-1; CDR3 protein: CAWSVKTSRGNEQFF
V gene: TRBV12-3/TRBV12-4; J gene: TRBJ1-5; CDR3 protein: CASSPRGDGVPQHF
V gene: TRBV27; J gene: TRBJ2-1; CDR3 protein: CASSTRGFNEQFF
V gene: TRBV7-2; J gene: TRBJ1-2; CDR3 protein: CASSLESGGYTF
V gene: TRBV7-6; J gene: TRBJ1-6; CDR3 protein: CASSLGHGDSPLHF
V gene: TRBV5-1; J gene: TRBJ2-5; CDR3 protein: CASSLVGQGPRETQYF
V gene: TRBV6-2/TRBV6-3; J gene: TRBJ1-1; CDR3 protein: CASSYSGQGRDEAFF
V gene: TRBV7-9; J gene: TRBJ1-2; CDR3 protein: CAIGLGDGYTF
V gene: TRBV29-1; J gene: TRBJ1-2; CDR3 protein: CSVPLWGGRGYGYTF
V gene: TRBV18; J gene: TRBJ2-2; CDR3 protein: CASSPRPTYTGELFF
V gene: TRBV30; J gene: TRBJ2-2; CDR3 protein: CAWSWGTGELFF
V gene: TRBV3-1; J gene: TRBJ2-3; CDR3 protein: CASSQDPETSEDTQYF
V gene: TRBV7-9; J gene: TRBJ2-1; CDR3 protein: CASSLAGQAYNEQFF
V gene: TRBV29-1; J gene: TRBJ2-1; CDR3 protein: CSVERWGGGSNEQFF
V gene: TRBV7-9; J gene: TRBJ2-1; CDR3 protein: CASSLAGGRARDEQFF